This T cell receptor (beta chain) emerged from a study of T-cell reconstitution after alpha-beta-depleted transplantation in children (TCRdb year 2016). The study in broad terms: T-cell immune reconstitution after TCRalphabeta/CD19-depleted allogeneic hematopoietic cell transplantation in children was quantitatively tracked in the study by means of TCR repertoire profiling.

Library preparation employed PCR. The instrument given in TCRdb is Illumina HiSeq 2500. TCR library preparation used molecular barcoding, with unique molecular identifiers applied to normalize quantification of the TCRbeta repertoire. TCRdb redid the processing of the public reads, applying fastp at Q25 and MiXCR, and retained in-frame beta chains. Rows are combined by CDR3 protein, so each entry shows the most common genes and DNA. Within this sample are roughly 89,000 distinct CDR3 sequences, with 9.5% to 15% of them counted one time only. The biggest ten clones account for approximately 13% of the sample. In this sample, this clonotype turned up many times. Its antigen is still unknown. There are no base qualities to consult, and no much larger clone falls within one base. The starting material was PBMCs from the stem cell graft donor, obtained from the stem cell graft. The receptor was derived from a human donor who donated a stem cell graft to a child with inherited bone marrow failure.

This receptor has the CDR3 CSVAQSGSDPDTQYF. The DNA sequence is given as TGCAGCGTTGCCCAGTCCGGGAGTGATCCAGATACGCAGTATTTT. Recombination linked TRBV29-1 to TRBJ2-3; TRBD2 is a weak D gene call, 6 bases matching. V drops 4 bases and J drops 4 bases, leaving 18 bases in between. The CDR3 numbers 15 residues from cysteine through phenylalanine. This entry keeps only the CDR3 DNA: 45 bases, framed from base 1. CDR1 SQVTM and CDR2 ANQGSEA are derived from the germline V gene.